These 15 T cell receptor beta chains were sequenced from one sample in a study of shared T cell receptors in the human thymus. Generated by immunoSEQ multiplex PCR, the TCRdb table keeps only in-frame clones and is missing some. The sample consists of 700,000 or so clones, approximately 85% of them appearing once. This same sample was also taken into another study, of human thymus T cells.

The sample comprised thymocytes. These receptors were obtained from a girl younger than two with a congenital heart defect.

The rearrangement uses TRBV14 and TRBJ1-2; TRBD1 might be the D (5 bases). This CDR3 region has 15 residues. Trimming removed 4 bases at V and 6 bases at J, with 18 bases between. Germline assignment: CDR1 SGHDN and CDR2 FVKESK. Here the CDR3 DNA reads TGTGCCAGCAGCCCCCTAGAGGCAGGGCGGAATGGCTACACCTTC. Translated, it gives CASSPLEAGRNGYTF.

The chain recombines TRBV27 with TRBJ1-6, with 8 nucleotides matching TRBD1. The V gene's germline CDR1 is MNHEY and CDR2 SMNVEV (reference sequence). Trimming cost V 5 bases and J 0 bases; bases outside gene matches: 15. There are 20 residues in the CDR3. For the CDR3, the DNA is TGTGCCAGCAGTCTACGAGGGTTTCGGGACAGGAGCTCCTATAATTCACCCCTCCACTTT. This sequence encodes CASSLRGFRDRSSYNSPLHF.

V gene TRBV28 combines with J gene TRBJ2-7; 7 nucleotides align to TRBD1. V shed 7 bases and J 3 bases; nucleotides not matched to a gene: 9. Per germline, CDR1 MDHEN and CDR2 SYDVKM. The CDR3 runs 14 residues. CDR3 residues: CASKRGQLVYEQYF. The CDR3, as DNA: TGTGCCAGCAAGAGGGGACAGCTTGTCTACGAGCAGTACTTC.

The gene calls are TRBV14 and TRBJ2-7; D is perhaps TRBD2 (5 bases). CDR1 is SGHDN and CDR2 is FVKESK in the germline V gene. The V and J ends lost 0 bases and 6 bases respectively, with 18 bases between them. The CDR3 covers 16 residues. This CDR3 is CASSQDGELDRPEQYF. CDR3 DNA sequence: TGTGCCAGCAGCCAAGACGGGGAACTAGATCGGCCCGAGCAGTACTTC.

This clone showed up just a few times. The chain joins TRBV4-1 to TRBJ1-1; no clear D gene. V lost 1 base and J 8 bases, leaving 14 bases between the germline ends. CDR1 MGHRA and CDR2 YSYEKL come from the germline V gene. The CDR3 covers 14 residues. CDR3 nucleotides: TGCGCCAGCAGCCAAGTTACGGTACTAGCAGAAGCTTTCTTT. This gives the protein CASSQVTVLAEAFF.

The J gene is TRBJ2-2, the V gene TRBV19; TRBD2 agrees at 12 bases. This CDR3 has 16 amino acids. Germline V gene lookup returns CDR1 LNHDA and CDR2 SQIVND (reference sequence). The V gene end was trimmed by 6 bases and the J gene end by 5 bases; junction bases not matched to a gene: 7. CDR3 sequence reads: CASSHLAGGRTGELFF. The DNA for the CDR3 is TGTGCCAGTAGCCACCTAGCGGGGGGGCGAACCGGGGAGCTGTTTTTT.

The chain employs TRBV19 and TRBJ1-4; no clear D. Germline lookup yields CDR1 LNHDA and CDR2 SQIVND (reference sequence). This CDR3 has 14 amino acids. The V end was cut by 9 bases, the J end by 5 bases, with 16 bases between. The CDR3 nucleotides read TGTGCCAGCACAACAACAGCTAAGAATGAAAAACTGTTTTTT. It yields the protein CASTTTAKNEKLFF.

The rearrangement uses TRBV18 and TRBJ1-2, with 8 bases fitting TRBD1. This CDR3 region has 17 residues. V gave up 3 bases and J gave up 3 bases; unmatched junction bases: 12. CDR1 KGHSH and CDR2 LQKENI come from the germline V gene. CDR3 in DNA: TGTGCCAGCTCACCTTCTTATCAGGGGGCATTTGACTATGGCTACACCTTC. It translates to CASSPSYQGAFDYGYTF.

This clone is a singleton in its sample. The chain links TRBV30 to TRBJ1-1; D not resolved. CDR3 length: 11 residues. V shed 5 bases and J shed 6 bases, with 10 bases lying between them. Germline assignment: CDR1 GTSNPN and CDR2 SVGIG (reference sequence). CDR3 region: CAWVRSSEAFF. Here the CDR3 DNA reads TGTGCCTGGGTGAGGTCGTCTGAAGCTTTCTTT. Based on the CDR3 plus reference TRBV30 and TRBJ1-1, the full variable domain is SQTIHQWPATLVQPVGSPLSLECTVEGTSNPNLYWYRQAAGRGLQLLFYSVGIGQISSEVPQNLSASRPQDRQFILSSKKLLLSDSGFYLCAWVRSSEAFFGQGTRLTVV.

The rearrangement uses TRBV2 and TRBJ1-2; D unresolved. The germline V gene encodes CDR1 SNHLY and CDR2 FYNNEI. The CDR3 has 13 amino acids. V was clipped by 7 bases and J by 0 bases, with 9 bases between them. The CDR3 is CASKSTSNYGYTF. In DNA form, the CDR3 reads TGTGCCAGCAAATCTACCTCTAACTATGGCTACACCTTC.

The chain uses TRBV5-1 and TRBJ1-2, with D possibly matching TRBD1 (6 bases). V lost 0 bases and J lost 5, with 17 bases in between. The CDR3 is 16 residues long. In germline, CDR1 is SGHRS, CDR2 YFSETQ. Here the CDR3 DNA reads TGCGCCAGCAGCTTGGCCGTCTCAGGGGTCTGGTATGGCTACACCTTC. Protein sequence: CASSLAVSGVWYGYTF.

J is TRBJ2-6 and V is TRBV5-1; D might be TRBD2 (5 bases). Trimming removed 1 base from V and 0 bases from J, with 11 bases in between. In germline, CDR1 is SGHRS, CDR2 YFSETQ. The CDR3 has 17 amino acids. Here the CDR3 reads CASSLRAGLSGANVLTF. The CDR3 region has the DNA TGCGCCAGCAGCTTGCGGGCAGGACTCTCTGGGGCCAACGTCCTGACTTTC.

The V and J genes are TRBV4-1 and TRBJ1-2, with TRBD1 identical over 10 bases. Germline trimming cut 1 base from V and 5 bases from J; bases unmatched to any gene: 10. CDR1 and CDR2 from the germline V gene are MGHRA and YSYEKL. The CDR3 is 17 amino acids. The chain's CDR3 is CASSQVSPGTGAYGYTF. CDR3 bases: TGCGCCAGCAGCCAAGTATCGCCCGGGACAGGGGCTTATGGCTACACCTTC.

A single count supports this clone. The chain is built from TRBV5-1 and TRBJ1-4; TRBD1 aligns across 10 bases. CDR1 SGHRS and CDR2 YFSETQ come from the germline V gene. The trim removed 4 bases at V and 12 bases at J, leaving 12 bases unmatched. This CDR3 has 15 amino acids. The CDR3 spells CASSEADRGAVQLFF. The DNA for the CDR3 is TGCGCCAGCAGCGAGGCGGACAGGGGGGCCGTCCAACTGTTTTTT.

This chain uses TRBV5-1 with TRBJ1-2; the match to TRBD1 covers 10 bases. The V gene's germline CDR1 is SGHRS and CDR2 YFSETQ. This CDR3 has 17 residues. Unmatched junction bases numbered 16, after V lost 4 bases and J lost 7 bases. The CDR3 DNA is TGCGCCAGCAGCCGACAAGCCCCGGGACAGGGGTTCTTTGGCTACACCTTC. It yields the protein CASSRQAPGQGFFGYTF.